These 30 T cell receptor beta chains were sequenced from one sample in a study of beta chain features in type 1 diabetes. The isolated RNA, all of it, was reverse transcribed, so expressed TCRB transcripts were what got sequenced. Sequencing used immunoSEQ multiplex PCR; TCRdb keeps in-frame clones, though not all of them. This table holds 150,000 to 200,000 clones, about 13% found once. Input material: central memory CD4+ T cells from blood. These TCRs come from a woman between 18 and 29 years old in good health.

CDR3 nucleotides: TGTGCCAGCTCACCAGTCGTGGGTAGCGGCCACTTTGATTCCTACAATGAGCAGTTCTTC. As protein: CASSPVVGSGHFDSYNEQFF. This chain links TRBV18 with TRBJ2-1, with a weak D call TRBD2 (6 bases). From germline, CDR1 is KGHSH and CDR2 LQKENI. This CDR3 region has 20 residues. Trimming pared 2 bases from V and 1 base from J, leaving 24 bases between.

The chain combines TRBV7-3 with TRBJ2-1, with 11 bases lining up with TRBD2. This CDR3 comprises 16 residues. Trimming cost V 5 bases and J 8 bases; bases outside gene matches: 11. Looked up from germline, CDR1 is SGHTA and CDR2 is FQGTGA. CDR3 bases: TGTGCCAGCAGCATCAACGGTGTAGCGGGAGGGCATGAGCAGTTCTTC. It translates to CASSINGVAGGHEQFF.

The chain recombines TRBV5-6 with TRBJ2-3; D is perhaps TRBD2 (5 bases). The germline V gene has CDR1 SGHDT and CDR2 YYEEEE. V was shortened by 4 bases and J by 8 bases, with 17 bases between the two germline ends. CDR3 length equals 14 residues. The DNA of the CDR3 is TGTGCCAGCAGCACCCTGGGGAGTCAGGTTACGCAGTATTTT. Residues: CASSTLGSQVTQYF.

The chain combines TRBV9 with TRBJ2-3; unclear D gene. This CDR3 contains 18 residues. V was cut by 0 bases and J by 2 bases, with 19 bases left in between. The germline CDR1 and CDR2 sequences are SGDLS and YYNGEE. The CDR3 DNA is TGTGCCAGCAGCGTAGACGATCGAGGCGGTCTTAACACAGATACGCAGTATTTT. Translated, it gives CASSVDDRGGLNTDTQYF. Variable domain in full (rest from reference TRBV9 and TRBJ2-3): DSGVTQTPKHLITATGQRVTLRCSPRSGDLSVYWYQQSLDQGLQFLIQYYNGEERAKGNILERFSAQQFPDLHSELNLSSLELGDSALYFCASSVDDRGGLNTDTQYFGPGTRLTVL.

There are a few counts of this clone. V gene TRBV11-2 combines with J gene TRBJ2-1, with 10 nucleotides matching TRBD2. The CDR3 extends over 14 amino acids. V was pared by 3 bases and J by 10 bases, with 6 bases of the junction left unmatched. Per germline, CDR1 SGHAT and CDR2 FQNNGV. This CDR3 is CASSFALTSGEQFF. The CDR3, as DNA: TGTGCCAGCAGCTTCGCACTGACTAGCGGGGAGCAGTTCTTC. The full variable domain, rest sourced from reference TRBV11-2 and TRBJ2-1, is EAGVAQSPRYKIIEKRQSVAFWCNPISGHATLYWYQQILGQGPKLLIQFQNNGVVDDSQLPKDRFSAERLKGVDSTLKIQPAKLEDSAVYLCASSFALTSGEQFFGPGTRLTVL.

The CDR3 is CAWIQQGSHEQYF. The CDR3 region has the DNA TGTGCCTGGATACAACAGGGTTCCCACGAGCAGTACTTC. This chain connects TRBV30 to TRBJ2-7, with a weak D call TRBD1 (6 bases). The CDR3 loop spans 13 amino acids. The V end was cut by 4 bases, the J end by 5 bases, with 15 bases between. CDR1 GTSNPN and CDR2 SVGIG come from the germline V gene (reference sequence).

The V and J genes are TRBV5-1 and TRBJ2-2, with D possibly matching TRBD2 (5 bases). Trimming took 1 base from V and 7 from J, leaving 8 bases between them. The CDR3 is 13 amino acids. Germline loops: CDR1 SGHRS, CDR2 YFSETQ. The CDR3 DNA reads TGCGCCAGCAGCTTGTCGGCGGGCGGGGAGCTGTTTTTT. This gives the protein CASSLSAGGELFF.

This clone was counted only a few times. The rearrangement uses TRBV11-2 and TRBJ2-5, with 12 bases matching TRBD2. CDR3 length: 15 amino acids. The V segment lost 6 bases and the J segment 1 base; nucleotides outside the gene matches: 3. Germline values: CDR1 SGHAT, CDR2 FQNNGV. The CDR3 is CASRGLAGPQETQYF. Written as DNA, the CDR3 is TGTGCCAGCAGAGGACTAGCGGGACCCCAAGAGACCCAGTACTTC.

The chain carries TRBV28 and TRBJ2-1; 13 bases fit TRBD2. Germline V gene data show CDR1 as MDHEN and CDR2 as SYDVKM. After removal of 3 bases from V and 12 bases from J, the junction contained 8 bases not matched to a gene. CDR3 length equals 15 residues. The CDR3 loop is CASSFTLGLAGVQFF. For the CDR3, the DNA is TGTGCCAGCAGTTTTACTCTAGGACTAGCGGGAGTGCAGTTCTTC.

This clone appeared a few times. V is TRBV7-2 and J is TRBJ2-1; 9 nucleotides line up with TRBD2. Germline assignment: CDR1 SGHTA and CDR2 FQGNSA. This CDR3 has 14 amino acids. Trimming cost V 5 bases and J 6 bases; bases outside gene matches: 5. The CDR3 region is CASSAIAGANEQFF. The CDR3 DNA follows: TGTGCCAGCAGCGCTATAGCGGGAGCCAATGAGCAGTTCTTC.

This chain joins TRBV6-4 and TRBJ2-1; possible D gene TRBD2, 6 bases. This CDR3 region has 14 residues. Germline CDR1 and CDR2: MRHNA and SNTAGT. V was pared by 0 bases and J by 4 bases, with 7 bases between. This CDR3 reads CASSDSGTYNEQFF. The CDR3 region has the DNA TGTGCCAGCAGTGACTCCGGGACTTACAATGAGCAGTTCTTC.

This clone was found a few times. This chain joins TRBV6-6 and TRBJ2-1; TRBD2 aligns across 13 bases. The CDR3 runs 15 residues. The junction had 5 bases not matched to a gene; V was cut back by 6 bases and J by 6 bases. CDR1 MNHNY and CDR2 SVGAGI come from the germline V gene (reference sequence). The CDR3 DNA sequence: TGTGCCAGCAGGACGGGACTAGCGGGGACCAATGAGCAGTTCTTC. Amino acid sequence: CASRTGLAGTNEQFF.

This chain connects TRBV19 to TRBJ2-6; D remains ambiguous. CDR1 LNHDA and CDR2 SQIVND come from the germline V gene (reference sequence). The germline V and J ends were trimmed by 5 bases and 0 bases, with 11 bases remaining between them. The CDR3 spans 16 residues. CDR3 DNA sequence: TGTGCCAGTAGTCCCCAAACACGCTCTGGGGCCAACGTCCTGACTTTC. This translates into CASSPQTRSGANVLTF.

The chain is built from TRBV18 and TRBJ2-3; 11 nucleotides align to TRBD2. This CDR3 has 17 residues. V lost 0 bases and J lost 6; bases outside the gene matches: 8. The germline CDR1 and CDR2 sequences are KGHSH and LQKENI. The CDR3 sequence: CASSPPASGRFRDTQYF. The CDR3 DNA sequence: TGTGCCAGCTCACCACCAGCTAGCGGGAGGTTTCGGGATACGCAGTATTTT.

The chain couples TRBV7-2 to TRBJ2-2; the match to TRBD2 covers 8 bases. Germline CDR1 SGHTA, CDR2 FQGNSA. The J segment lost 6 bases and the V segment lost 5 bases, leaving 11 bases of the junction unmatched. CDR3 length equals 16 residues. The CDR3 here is CASSPRRLAGPGELFF. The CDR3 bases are TGTGCCAGCAGCCCTCGACGGCTAGCGGGCCCCGGGGAGCTGTTTTTT. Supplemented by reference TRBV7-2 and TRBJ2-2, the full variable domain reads GAGVSQSPSNKVTEKGKDVELRCDPISGHTALYWYRQSLGQGLEFLIYFQGNSAPDKSGLPSDRFSAERTGGSVSTLTIQRTQQEDSAVYLCASSPRRLAGPGELFFGEGSRLTVL.

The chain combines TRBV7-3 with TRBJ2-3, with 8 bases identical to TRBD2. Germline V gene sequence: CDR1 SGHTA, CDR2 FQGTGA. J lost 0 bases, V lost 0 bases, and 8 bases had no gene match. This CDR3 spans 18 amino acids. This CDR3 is CASSLTLASGSSTDTQYF. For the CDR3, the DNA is TGTGCCAGCAGCTTAACGCTGGCCAGCGGGAGTAGCACAGATACGCAGTATTTT. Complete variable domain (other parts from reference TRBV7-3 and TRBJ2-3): GAGVSQTPSNKVTEKGKYVELRCDPISGHTALYWYRQSLGQGPEFLIYFQGTGAADDSGLPNDRFFAVRPEGSVSTLKIQRTERGDSAVYLCASSLTLASGSSTDTQYFGPGTRLTVL.

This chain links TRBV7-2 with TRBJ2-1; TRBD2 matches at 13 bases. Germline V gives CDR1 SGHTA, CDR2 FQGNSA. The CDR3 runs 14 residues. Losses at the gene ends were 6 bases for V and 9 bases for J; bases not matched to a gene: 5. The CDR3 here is CASRLAGGKGEQFF. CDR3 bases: TGTGCCAGCAGACTAGCGGGAGGGAAGGGTGAGCAGTTCTTC.

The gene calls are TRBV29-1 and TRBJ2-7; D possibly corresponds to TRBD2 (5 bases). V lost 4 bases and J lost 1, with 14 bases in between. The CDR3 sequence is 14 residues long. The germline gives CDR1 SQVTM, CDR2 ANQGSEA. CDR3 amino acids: CSVGTRPGSYEQYF. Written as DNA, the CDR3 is TGCAGCGTTGGCACTAGGCCGGGGTCCTACGAGCAGTACTTC.

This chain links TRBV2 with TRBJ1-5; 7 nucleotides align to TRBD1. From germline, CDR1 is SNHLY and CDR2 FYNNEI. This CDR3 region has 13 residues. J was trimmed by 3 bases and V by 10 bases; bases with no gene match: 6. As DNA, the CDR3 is TGTGCCACTGGACAGGTGGCCAATCAGCCCCAGCATTTT. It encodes CATGQVANQPQHF. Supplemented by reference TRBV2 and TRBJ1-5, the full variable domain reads EPEVTQTPSHQVTQMGQEVILRCVPISNHLYFYWYRQILGQKVEFLVSFYNNEISEKSEIFDDQFSVERPDGSNFTLKIRSTKLEDSAMYFCATGQVANQPQHFGDGTRLSIL.

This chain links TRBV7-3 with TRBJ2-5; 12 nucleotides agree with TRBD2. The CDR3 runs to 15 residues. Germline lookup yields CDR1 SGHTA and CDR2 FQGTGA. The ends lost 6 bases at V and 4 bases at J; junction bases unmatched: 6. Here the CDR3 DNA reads TGTGCCAGCAGTAGGACTAGCGGGAATAGAGAGACCCAGTACTTC. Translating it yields CASSRTSGNRETQYF.

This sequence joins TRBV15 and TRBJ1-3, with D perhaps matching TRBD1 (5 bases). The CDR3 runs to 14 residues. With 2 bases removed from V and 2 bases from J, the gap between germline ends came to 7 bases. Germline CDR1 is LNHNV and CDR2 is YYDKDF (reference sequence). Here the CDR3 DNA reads TGTGCCACCAGCAGAAGCAGGGCTGGAAACACCATATATTTT. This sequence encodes CATSRSRAGNTIYF.

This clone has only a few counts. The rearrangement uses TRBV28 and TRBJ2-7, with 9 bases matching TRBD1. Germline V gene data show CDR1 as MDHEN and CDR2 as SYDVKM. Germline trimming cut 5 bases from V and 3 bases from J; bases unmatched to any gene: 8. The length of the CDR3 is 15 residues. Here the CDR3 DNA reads TGTGCCAGCAGTCAAACAGGGGGCTACAGCTACGAGCAGTACTTC. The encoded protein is CASSQTGGYSYEQYF.

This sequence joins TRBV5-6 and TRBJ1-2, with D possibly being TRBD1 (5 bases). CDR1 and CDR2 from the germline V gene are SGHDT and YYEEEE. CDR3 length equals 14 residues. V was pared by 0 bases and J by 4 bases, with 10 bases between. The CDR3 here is CASSLGQGSYGYTF. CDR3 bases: TGTGCCAGCAGCTTGGGCCAGGGAAGCTATGGCTACACCTTC.

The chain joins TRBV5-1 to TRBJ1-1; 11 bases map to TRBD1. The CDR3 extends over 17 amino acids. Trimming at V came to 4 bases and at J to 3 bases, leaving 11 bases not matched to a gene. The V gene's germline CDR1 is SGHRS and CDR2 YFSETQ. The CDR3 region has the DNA TGCGCCAGCAGCCTAGGACAGGGGGCGGGATTGGACACTGAAGCTTTCTTT. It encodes CASSLGQGAGLDTEAFF.

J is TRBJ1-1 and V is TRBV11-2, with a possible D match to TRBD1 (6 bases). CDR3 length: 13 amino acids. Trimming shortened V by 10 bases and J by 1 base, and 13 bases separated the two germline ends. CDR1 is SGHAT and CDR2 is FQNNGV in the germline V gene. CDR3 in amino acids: CATGGAGNTEAFF. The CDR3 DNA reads TGTGCCACCGGGGGGGCCGGGAACACTGAAGCTTTCTTT.

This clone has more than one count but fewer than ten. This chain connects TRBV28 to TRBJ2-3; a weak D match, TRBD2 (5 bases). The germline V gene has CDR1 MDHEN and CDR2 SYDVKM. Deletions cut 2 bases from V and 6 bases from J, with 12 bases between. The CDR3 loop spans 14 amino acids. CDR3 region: CASSLGGRGDTQYF. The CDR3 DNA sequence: TGTGCCAGCAGTTTAGGTGGGAGAGGGGATACGCAGTATTTT.

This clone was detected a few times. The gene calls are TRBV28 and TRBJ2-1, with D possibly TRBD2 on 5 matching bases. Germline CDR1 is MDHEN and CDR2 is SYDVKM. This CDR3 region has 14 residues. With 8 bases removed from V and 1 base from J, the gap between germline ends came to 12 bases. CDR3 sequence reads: CASPPSGSYNEQFF. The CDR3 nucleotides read TGTGCCAGCCCCCCCAGCGGATCCTACAATGAGCAGTTCTTC.

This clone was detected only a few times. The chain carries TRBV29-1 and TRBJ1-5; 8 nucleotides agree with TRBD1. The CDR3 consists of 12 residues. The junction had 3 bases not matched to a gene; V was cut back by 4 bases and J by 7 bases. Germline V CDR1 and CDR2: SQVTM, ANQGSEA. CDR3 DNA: TGCAGCGTTGTGACAGGGGACCAGCCCCAGCATTTT. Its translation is CSVVTGDQPQHF.

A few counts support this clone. The CDR3: CSAQDSSYEQYF. CDR3 DNA sequence: TGCAGCGCACAGGACAGCTCCTACGAGCAGTACTTC. V is TRBV29-1 and J is TRBJ2-7; D is possibly TRBD1 (6 bases). The germline gives CDR1 SQVTM, CDR2 ANQGSEA. V was cut by 7 bases and J by 0 bases, with 10 bases left in between. The CDR3 has 12 amino acids.

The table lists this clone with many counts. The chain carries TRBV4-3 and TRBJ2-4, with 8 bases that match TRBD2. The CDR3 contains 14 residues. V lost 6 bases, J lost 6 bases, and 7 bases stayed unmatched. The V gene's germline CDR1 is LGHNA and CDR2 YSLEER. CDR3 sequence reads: CASRPGLGLNIQYF. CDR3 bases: TGCGCCAGCAGACCGGGACTAGGACTAAACATTCAGTACTTC.